What follows describes a single T cell receptor beta chain. The antigen is undetermined. The record originates from a study of T cell responses to AZD1222 COVID-19 vaccine. Study findings and constraints: Baseline serology detected seropositivity in only six AZD1222 recipients.

TCRdb keeps only in-frame clones here, not all; method: immunoSEQ multiplex PCR. Of over 100,000 clones listed, around 83% are singletons. The CDR3 has 14 residues. Germline V gene sequence: CDR1 SGHTA, CDR2 FQGNSA. Trimming shortened V by 0 bases and J by 3 bases, and 9 bases separated the two germline ends. The specimen was peripheral blood, collected on day 0 of AZD1222 vaccination. The rearrangement links TRBV7-2 to TRBJ2-7, with unresolved D. The clonotype comes from an adult in good health. The CDR3 spells CASSLAPRDYEQYF. Written as DNA, the CDR3 is TGTGCCAGCAGCTTAGCTCCTCGCGACTACGAGCAGTACTTC. The whole variable domain, filled in from reference TRBV7-2 and TRBJ2-7, reads GAGVSQSPSNKVTEKGKDVELRCDPISGHTALYWYRQSLGQGLEFLIYFQGNSAPDKSGLPSDRFSAERTGGSVSTLTIQRTQQEDSAVYLCASSLAPRDYEQYFGPGTRLTVT.